These T cell receptor beta chains were read from a single sample in a study of blood T cell repertoires in COVID-19. Profiling relied on immunoSEQ multiplex PCR, and the TCRdb table lists in-frame clones only, not all of them. The data contain 200,000 or so clones, 80% to 90% of them singletons. The sequencing input was peripheral blood. These receptors all stem from a man aged 45-60 years who had recovered from COVID-19. Both conserved end residues are part of each CDR3. The order of the fields is CDR3 length, D gene, clone size, V gene, J gene, CDR3 DNA, CDR3 protein. The D gene is left open where the match is weak. Size values are once, few and many counts, or a class for expanded clones, and some rows have none.

cdr3_length: 15; d_call: TRBD1; clone_size: -; v_call: TRBV3-1/TRBV3-2; j_call: TRBJ1-1; cdr3_nt: TGTGCCAGCAGCCAACGGACAGGGGGCTACACTGAAGCTTTCTTT; cdr3_aa: CASSQRTGGYTEAFF
cdr3_length: 15; d_call: TRBD1; clone_size: -; v_call: TRBV3-1/TRBV3-2; j_call: TRBJ1-3; cdr3_nt: TGTGCCAGCAGCCACTTACAGGGGCCCGGAAACACCATATATTTT; cdr3_aa: CASSHLQGPGNTIYF
cdr3_length: 16; d_call: TRBD1; clone_size: -; v_call: TRBV30; j_call: TRBJ1-6; cdr3_nt: TGTGCCTGGAGTATTCGGCCGCCAGGGGGGAATTCACCCCTCCACTTT; cdr3_aa: CAWSIRPPGGNSPLHF
cdr3_length: 15; d_call: TRBD2; clone_size: once; v_call: TRBV7-2; j_call: TRBJ2-1; cdr3_nt: TGTGCCAGCAGCCCTAGCGGGACACTCGGCAATGAGCAGTTCTTC; cdr3_aa: CASSPSGTLGNEQFF
cdr3_length: 14; d_call: -; clone_size: -; v_call: TRBV18; j_call: TRBJ1-1; cdr3_nt: TGTGCCAGCTCACCACGTTCAGGGCAAAGAGAAGCTTTCTTT; cdr3_aa: CASSPRSGQREAFF
cdr3_length: 17; d_call: TRBD1; clone_size: -; v_call: TRBV7-9; j_call: TRBJ2-7; cdr3_nt: TGTGCCAGCAGTTCCTTCCCCGGGACAGGGGATATCTACGAGCAGTACTTC; cdr3_aa: CASSSFPGTGDIYEQYF
cdr3_length: 16; d_call: TRBD1; clone_size: -; v_call: TRBV6-5; j_call: TRBJ1-3; cdr3_nt: TGTGCCAGCAGTTACCTGGGACAGGTCTCTGGAAACACCATATATTTT; cdr3_aa: CASSYLGQVSGNTIYF
cdr3_length: 15; d_call: -; clone_size: -; v_call: TRBV28; j_call: TRBJ2-3; cdr3_nt: TGTGCCAGCAGTTTTGTTGGCGGTACTCGGGATACGCAGTATTTT; cdr3_aa: CASSFVGGTRDTQYF
cdr3_length: 13; d_call: -; clone_size: -; v_call: TRBV7-6; j_call: TRBJ2-2; cdr3_nt: TGTGCCAGCAGTCCCTCAGGTCCCGGGGAGCTGTTTTTT; cdr3_aa: CASSPSGPGELFF
cdr3_length: 15; d_call: -; clone_size: -; v_call: TRBV28; j_call: TRBJ2-1; cdr3_nt: TGTGCCAGCAGTTTTTTGGGACTGGCAGACAATGAGCAGTTCTTC; cdr3_aa: CASSFLGLADNEQFF
cdr3_length: 17; d_call: TRBD2; clone_size: -; v_call: TRBV5-8; j_call: TRBJ2-2; cdr3_nt: TGTGCCAGCAGCTACCAATCAGCGGGAGGGCCCTCCGGGGAGCTGTTTTTT; cdr3_aa: CASSYQSAGGPSGELFF
cdr3_length: 13; d_call: -; clone_size: -; v_call: TRBV2; j_call: TRBJ1-3; cdr3_nt: TGTGCCAGCCGCAGGGTCTCTGGAAACACCATATATTTT; cdr3_aa: CASRRVSGNTIYF
cdr3_length: 15; d_call: -; clone_size: -; v_call: TRBV4-2; j_call: TRBJ2-7; cdr3_nt: TGTGCCAGCAGCTCGGGCAGGGGAAGCTCCTACGAGCAGTACTTC; cdr3_aa: CASSSGRGSSYEQYF
cdr3_length: 15; d_call: TRBD2; clone_size: -; v_call: TRBV5-4; j_call: TRBJ2-7; cdr3_nt: TGTGCCAGCAGCTTGTGGGTAGCGGGAGAATGGAAGCAGTACTTC; cdr3_aa: CASSLWVAGEWKQYF
cdr3_length: 14; d_call: -; clone_size: -; v_call: TRBV6-5; j_call: TRBJ1-5; cdr3_nt: TGTGCCAGCATACACGGGGGTAGGAATCAGCCCCAGCATTTT; cdr3_aa: CASIHGGRNQPQHF
cdr3_length: 15; d_call: TRBD1; clone_size: once; v_call: TRBV7-2; j_call: TRBJ2-7; cdr3_nt: TGTGCCAGCAGCTTAAAGGGAACAGGGGGCTACGAGCAGTACTTC; cdr3_aa: CASSLKGTGGYEQYF
cdr3_length: 14; d_call: -; clone_size: -; v_call: TRBV6-5; j_call: TRBJ1-5; cdr3_nt: TGTGCCACCCGCTTTGGGGGAGGTGGTCAGCCCCAGCATTTT; cdr3_aa: CATRFGGGGQPQHF
cdr3_length: 13; d_call: -; clone_size: -; v_call: TRBV10-1; j_call: TRBJ2-2; cdr3_nt: TGCGCCAGCAGACCCCAGGACACCGGGGAGCTGTTTTTT; cdr3_aa: CASRPQDTGELFF
cdr3_length: 13; d_call: -; clone_size: few; v_call: TRBV28; j_call: TRBJ1-3; cdr3_nt: TGTGCCAGCAATATTATCCGTGGAAACACCATATATTTT; cdr3_aa: CASNIIRGNTIYF
cdr3_length: 10; d_call: -; clone_size: -; v_call: TRBV20-1; j_call: TRBJ1-5; cdr3_nt: TGCAGTGCGCAGGGTGAGCCCCAGCATTTT; cdr3_aa: CSAQGEPQHF
cdr3_length: 14; d_call: -; clone_size: -; v_call: TRBV28; j_call: TRBJ2-3; cdr3_nt: TGTGCCAGCAGTTTGGAGGTCGGAGGCGATACGCAGTATTTT; cdr3_aa: CASSLEVGGDTQYF
cdr3_length: 11; d_call: -; clone_size: -; v_call: TRBV21-1; j_call: TRBJ2-1; cdr3_nt: TGTGCCAGCACCAGGTACAATGAGCAGTTCTTC; cdr3_aa: CASTRYNEQFF
cdr3_length: 13; d_call: TRBD1; clone_size: -; v_call: TRBV7-9; j_call: TRBJ1-4; cdr3_nt: TGTGCCAGCAGCTTAGAGGGACAGCGGAAACTGTTTTTT; cdr3_aa: CASSLEGQRKLFF
cdr3_length: 19; d_call: TRBD1; clone_size: -; v_call: TRBV6-2/TRBV6-3; j_call: TRBJ2-2; cdr3_nt: TGTGCCAGCAGTTATAATAGAGGACGCCCGACAGGGGCCACCGGGGAGCTGTTTTTT; cdr3_aa: CASSYNRGRPTGATGELFF
cdr3_length: 13; d_call: TRBD1; clone_size: -; v_call: TRBV4-2; j_call: TRBJ2-7; cdr3_nt: TGTGCCAGCAGCCACGGACAGGGCTACGAGCAGTACTTC; cdr3_aa: CASSHGQGYEQYF
cdr3_length: 14; d_call: -; clone_size: -; v_call: TRBV6-5; j_call: TRBJ2-1; cdr3_nt: TGTGCCAGCAGTTATAAAACTACACACAATGAGCAGTTCTTC; cdr3_aa: CASSYKTTHNEQFF
cdr3_length: 14; d_call: -; clone_size: once; v_call: TRBV18; j_call: TRBJ2-3; cdr3_nt: TGTGCCAGCTCACAACAGGAGAGCACAGATACGCAGTATTTT; cdr3_aa: CASSQQESTDTQYF
cdr3_length: 12; d_call: -; clone_size: -; v_call: TRBV12-3/TRBV12-4; j_call: TRBJ1-1; cdr3_nt: TGTGCCAGCAGTTTTCGGGGGACTGAAGCTTTCTTT; cdr3_aa: CASSFRGTEAFF
cdr3_length: 14; d_call: TRBD1; clone_size: -; v_call: TRBV28; j_call: TRBJ2-7; cdr3_nt: TGTGCCAGCAGGCGGACAGGGGGCGGTGGCGAGCAGTACTTC; cdr3_aa: CASRRTGGGGEQYF
cdr3_length: 15; d_call: -; clone_size: few; v_call: TRBV6-5; j_call: TRBJ2-7; cdr3_nt: TGTGCCAGCAGTTACGGAGTAAATAGTCCCTACGAGCAGTACTTC; cdr3_aa: CASSYGVNSPYEQYF
cdr3_length: 12; d_call: -; clone_size: -; v_call: TRBV29-1; j_call: TRBJ2-1; cdr3_nt: TGCAGCGTAGGGGGACCCGGAGAGGAGCAGTTCTTC; cdr3_aa: CSVGGPGEEQFF
cdr3_length: 14; d_call: -; clone_size: -; v_call: TRBV18; j_call: TRBJ1-1; cdr3_nt: TGTGCCAGCTCCCAGGACAGAAAGAACACTGAAGCTTTCTTT; cdr3_aa: CASSQDRKNTEAFF
cdr3_length: 14; d_call: -; clone_size: -; v_call: TRBV5-1; j_call: TRBJ2-5; cdr3_nt: TGCGCCAGCAGCTTGCGTGACGGGGGAGAGACCCAGTACTTC; cdr3_aa: CASSLRDGGETQYF
cdr3_length: 17; d_call: -; clone_size: -; v_call: TRBV4-1; j_call: TRBJ2-7; cdr3_nt: TGCGCCAGCAGCGGGGGAGGCATAGCGGCGAGCTCCTACGAGCAGTACTTC; cdr3_aa: CASSGGGIAASSYEQYF
cdr3_length: 14; d_call: TRBD1; clone_size: -; v_call: TRBV7-9; j_call: TRBJ1-2; cdr3_nt: TGTGCCAGCAGCTCTCAGGGGGCCGGTCAGGGCTACACCTTC; cdr3_aa: CASSSQGAGQGYTF
cdr3_length: 14; d_call: TRBD2; clone_size: once; v_call: TRBV7-2; j_call: TRBJ2-5; cdr3_nt: TGTGCCAGCAGCTTCGGCGGGAGAGGGGAGACCCAGTACTTC; cdr3_aa: CASSFGGRGETQYF
cdr3_length: 17; d_call: -; clone_size: -; v_call: TRBV28; j_call: TRBJ2-1; cdr3_nt: TGTGCCAGCCCGACCGCGGACTTTTCTCTCTCCTACAATGAGCAGTTCTTC; cdr3_aa: CASPTADFSLSYNEQFF
cdr3_length: 16; d_call: -; clone_size: -; v_call: TRBV28; j_call: TRBJ2-5; cdr3_nt: TGTGCCAGCAGTCTTTATGCAGGGGTCAGGCAAGAGACCCAGTACTTC; cdr3_aa: CASSLYAGVRQETQYF
cdr3_length: 15; d_call: -; clone_size: -; v_call: TRBV28; j_call: TRBJ1-1; cdr3_nt: TGTGCCAGCAGAGTTTTCCCCCAGTCGGGGGGTGAAGCTTTCTTT; cdr3_aa: CASRVFPQSGGEAFF
cdr3_length: 17; d_call: -; clone_size: -; v_call: TRBV7-9; j_call: TRBJ2-1; cdr3_nt: TGTGCCACCGCTCTCCCGTATCTAGCGAAGTGGGGAAATGAGCAGTTCTTC; cdr3_aa: CATALPYLAKWGNEQFF
cdr3_length: 16; d_call: -; clone_size: -; v_call: TRBV30; j_call: TRBJ2-7; cdr3_nt: TGTGCCTGGACCACCACCGGGTGGAAAAGCTCCTACGAGCAGTACTTC; cdr3_aa: CAWTTTGWKSSYEQYF
cdr3_length: 14; d_call: TRBD1; clone_size: -; v_call: TRBV2; j_call: TRBJ1-5; cdr3_nt: TGTGCCAGCAGTGTCGGACAGGGGAGGCTAACCCAGCATTTT; cdr3_aa: CASSVGQGRLTQHF
cdr3_length: 16; d_call: -; clone_size: -; v_call: TRBV6-1; j_call: TRBJ1-6; cdr3_nt: TGTGCCAGCAGTGAAGGGACGGCCTCTCGGAGGTCACCCCTCCACTTT; cdr3_aa: CASSEGTASRRSPLHF